The TCR beta chain under discussion was sequenced for a study of blood T cell dynamics during melanoma immunotherapy. Study-wide context: First-line therapy was either pembrolizumab or nivolumab with ipilimumab for metastatic melanoma.

This CDR3 spans 15 amino acids. The germline gives CDR1 SNHLY, CDR2 FYNNEI. Trimming removed 7 bases from V and 1 base from J; junction bases left unmatched: 3. Produced via immunoSEQ multiplex PCR; TCRdb's table is partial and in-frame only. The repertoire holds about 13,000 clones, with more than 70% as singletons. This sample's time point: pre-treatment baseline. Apart from a couple of fast progressors, RECIST 1.1 response was judged 12 weeks post-infusion. This clonotype was sampled from a human donor with melanoma. This sequence joins TRBV2 and TRBJ2-2; 10 nucleotides agree with TRBD1. The sequencing here drew on blood, taken from a patient treated with checkpoint blockade. The CDR3 DNA reads TGTGCCAGCACCAGGGACAGGGGGAACACCGGGGAGCTGTTTTTT. Amino acids: CASTRDRGNTGELFF.